These 20 T cell receptor beta chains share one sample of origin, sequenced in a study of shared clonotypes between healthy human individuals. The assay was immunoSEQ multiplex PCR, and TCRdb's table has in-frame clones only and misses some. The table lists 2 million to 2.5 million clones, more than 85% of them singletons, with 0.3% to 0.4% in the top ten. The source material was naive CD4+ T cells from PBMCs. Subset reported: CD45RA+ positively selected. The source is a man aged 18 to 29 in good health. Some clones in this sample may be carry-over from other donors' samples.

The chain combines TRBV7-8 with TRBJ2-3; 10 bases match TRBD2. V trimming: 1 base; J trimming: 2 bases; junction bases outside the gene matches: 3. CDR1 SGHVS and CDR2 FQNEAQ come from the germline V gene. The CDR3 runs 16 residues. The CDR3 region has the DNA TGTGCCAGCAGCTTAGAACTAGCGGGACCCACAGATACGCAGTATTTT. Its protein product is CASSLELAGPTDTQYF. Full variable domain (rest looked up from reference TRBV7-8 and TRBJ2-3): GAGVSQSPRYKVAKRGQDVALRCDPISGHVSLFWYQQALGQGPEFLTYFQNEAQLDKSGLPSDRFFAERPEGSVSTLKIQRTQQEDSAVYLCASSLELAGPTDTQYFGPGTRLTVL.

The V call is TRBV12-5, the J call TRBJ2-1; 7 bases fit TRBD1. Germline values: CDR1 LGHNT, CDR2 FRNRAP. The CDR3 is 15 amino acids. Trimming took 2 bases from V and 2 from J; bases not matched to a gene: 3. The CDR3 DNA sequence: TGTGCTAGTGGTTTGTTGGGACAGCCCTACAATGAGCAGTTCTTC. Translated: CASGLLGQPYNEQFF. The full variable domain, its missing parts supplied by reference TRBV12-5 and TRBJ2-1, is DARVTQTPRHKVTEMGQEVTMRCQPILGHNTVFWYRQTMMQGLELLAYFRNRAPLDDSGMPKDRFSAEMPDATLATLKIQPSEPRDSAVYFCASGLLGQPYNEQFFGPGTRLTVL.

The chain combines TRBV6-5 with TRBJ1-2; maybe TRBD1 (5 bases). Germline CDR1 MNHEY, CDR2 SVGAGI. V was trimmed by 2 bases and J by 6 bases, leaving 7 bases between them. The CDR3 covers 12 residues. The CDR3 protein is CASSYGQDGYTF. In nucleotides, the CDR3 is TGTGCCAGCAGTTACGGACAAGATGGCTACACCTTC.

The chain has TRBV5-1 and TRBJ2-2; 7 nucleotides agree with TRBD1. Germline CDR1 reads SGHRS; CDR2 reads YFSETQ. The CDR3 spans 15 residues. V was clipped by 6 bases and J by 0 bases; unmatched bases: 5. The CDR3 region is CASNRDRANTGELFF. In nucleotides, the CDR3 is TGCGCCAGCAATCGGGACAGAGCGAACACCGGGGAGCTGTTTTTT.

This clone was recorded once. This chain connects TRBV18 to TRBJ2-3; D is perhaps TRBD1 (6 bases). Trimming left V 3 bases short and J 0 bases short, with 10 bases between. CDR3 size: 15 residues. CDR1 KGHSH and CDR2 LQKENI come from the germline V gene. As DNA, the CDR3 is TGTGCCAGCTCACCTCCGGGACACAGCACAGATACGCAGTATTTT. Translated, it gives CASSPPGHSTDTQYF.

The chain combines TRBV6-1 with TRBJ1-2; D not resolved. The V gene lost 4 bases and the J gene lost 3 bases, with 9 bases spanning the gap. The CDR3 runs 13 residues. Germline V gene lookup returns CDR1 MNHNS and CDR2 SASEGT. This CDR3 is CASSVTAYYGYTF. The CDR3 DNA reads TGTGCCAGCAGTGTTACGGCTTACTATGGCTACACCTTC.

The chain has TRBV15 and TRBJ1-1; D not resolved. The CDR3 spans 13 residues. Trimming removed 1 base from V and 10 bases from J, with 13 bases in between. Germline lookup yields CDR1 LNHNV and CDR2 YYDKDF (reference sequence). CDR3 region: CATSRGFRVAAFF. CDR3 nucleotide sequence: TGTGCCACCAGCAGAGGTTTTAGGGTCGCAGCTTTCTTT.

The CDR3 DNA is TGTGCCAGCAGCTTTAACAGGCTCGCCTACGAGCAGTACTTC. It specifies CASSFNRLAYEQYF. The V gene is TRBV11-3, the J gene TRBJ2-7; D possibly corresponds to TRBD1 (5 bases). This CDR3 has 14 residues. Germline CDR1 SGHNT, CDR2 YENEEA. V was pared by 3 bases and J by 2 bases, with 11 bases between.

V is TRBV11-3 and J is TRBJ1-5; D possibly corresponds to TRBD1 (5 bases). V dropped 4 bases and J dropped 4 bases, with 17 bases sitting between them. The CDR3 extends over 16 amino acids. Germline CDR1 reads SGHNT; CDR2 reads YENEEA. The DNA for the CDR3 is TGTGCCAGCAGCTCCAGCGGGGGGGGATCAAATCAGCCCCAGCATTTT. Its protein is CASSSSGGGSNQPQHF.

This clone was picked up one time. CDR3 bases: TGTGCCAGTAGTATCGGTTGGGGGGGAGACTATAGCAATCAGCCCCAGCATTTT. Translating gives CASSIGWGGDYSNQPQHF. The chain carries TRBV19 and TRBJ1-5; a weak D match, TRBD1 (5 bases). Germline CDR1 is LNHDA and CDR2 is SQIVND (reference sequence). Trimming cost V 3 bases and J 0 bases, with 18 bases left between them. This CDR3 is 18 amino acids long. Together with reference TRBV19 and TRBJ1-5, the CDR3 gives the full variable domain: DGGITQSPKYLFRKEGQNVTLSCEQNLNHDAMYWYRQDPGQGLRLIYYSQIVNDFQKGDIAEGYSVSREKKESFPLTVTSAQKNPTAFYLCASSIGWGGDYSNQPQHFGDGTRLSIL.

The chain combines TRBV28 with TRBJ2-7; D perhaps matches TRBD1 (6 bases). Germline assignment: CDR1 MDHEN and CDR2 SYDVKM. The CDR3 loop spans 14 amino acids. V was pared by 6 bases and J by 4 bases, with 16 bases between. The CDR3, as DNA: TGTGCCAGCAGAAACAGGGTAACAATTTACGAGCAGTACTTC. Protein: CASRNRVTIYEQYF.

V and J are TRBV19 and TRBJ2-7; no clear D. CDR3 size: 14 residues. Deletions cut 4 bases from V and 0 bases from J, with 10 bases between. Germline V gives CDR1 LNHDA, CDR2 SQIVND (reference sequence). The CDR3 is CASSTGANSYEQYF. The CDR3 DNA reads as TGTGCCAGTAGTACGGGTGCCAACTCCTACGAGCAGTACTTC.

This clone was observed once. The rearrangement uses TRBV30 and TRBJ1-1, with 7 bases identical to TRBD1. V lost 2 bases, J lost 5 bases, and 8 bases stayed unmatched. The CDR3 is made up of 14 amino acids. CDR1 is GTSNPN, CDR2 SVGIG, per germline (reference sequence). CDR3 region: CAWSLGQQGTEAFF. The CDR3 region has the DNA TGTGCCTGGAGTTTAGGGCAACAGGGGACTGAAGCTTTCTTT.

The J gene is TRBJ2-1, the V gene TRBV2, with TRBD2 matching 11 bases. The germline V gene encodes CDR1 SNHLY and CDR2 FYNNEI. The CDR3 covers 16 residues. V shed 8 bases, J shed 9 bases, and the junction held 15 bases outside the gene matches. DNA of the CDR3: TGTGCCAGCCACGACCAAAGACCGGGACTAGCGGCTGAGCAGTTCTTC. Translation: CASHDQRPGLAAEQFF.

This rearrangement joins TRBV9 to TRBJ2-7, with D possibly matching TRBD1 (5 bases). This CDR3 has 16 amino acids. The V end was cut by 0 bases, the J end by 4 bases, with 17 bases between. In germline, CDR1 is SGDLS, CDR2 YYNGEE. This CDR3 is CASSVGVTGFPYEQYF. Written as DNA, the CDR3 is TGTGCCAGCAGCGTAGGAGTCACAGGATTCCCTTACGAGCAGTACTTC.

The V call is TRBV18, the J call TRBJ2-2; D is undetermined. The CDR3 loop spans 14 amino acids. V lost 6 bases and J lost 7, with 15 bases in between. CDR1 and CDR2 (germline): KGHSH, LQKENI. CDR3 loop: CASSPNLEDGELFF. CDR3 sequence (DNA): TGTGCCAGCTCGCCCAATCTAGAGGACGGGGAGCTGTTTTTT.

This rearrangement joins TRBV4-1 to TRBJ2-1; D unclear. The length of the CDR3 is 16 residues. The V gene's germline CDR1 is MGHRA and CDR2 YSYEKL. V lost 1 base, J lost 3 bases, and 13 bases lay in between. The CDR3 DNA follows: TGCGCCAGCAGCCAAGTATTTAAAGGCCTCTACAATGAGCAGTTCTTC. As protein: CASSQVFKGLYNEQFF.

V gene TRBV4-1 combines with J gene TRBJ1-2, with D possibly matching TRBD1 (6 bases). Germline V CDR1 and CDR2: MGHRA, YSYEKL. V gave up 0 bases and J gave up 2 bases, with 16 bases separating them. The CDR3 length is 17 residues. The CDR3 DNA sequence: TGCGCCAGCAGCCAAGATTCGCGCAGGGGAGCGAACTATGGCTACACCTTC. Amino acid sequence: CASSQDSRRGANYGYTF.

The V gene is TRBV5-4, the J gene TRBJ1-5, with 8 bases aligning to TRBD1. The V and J ends lost 5 bases and 7 bases, in that order; junction bases with no gene match: 8. CDR3 length equals 14 residues. CDR1 is SGHNT and CDR2 is YYREEE in the germline V gene (reference sequence). CDR3 bases: TGTGCCAGCAGAAAGGACAGGGCCGGGCAGCCCCAGCATTTT. It translates to CASRKDRAGQPQHF.

The chain joins TRBV7-3 to TRBJ2-2; TRBD1 might be the D (6 bases). CDR1 is SGHTA and CDR2 is FQGTGA in the germline V gene. Trimming stripped 4 bases from V and 3 bases from J, with 12 bases between. This CDR3 has 15 amino acids. CDR3 DNA sequence: TGTGCCAGCAGCTCCAGGGGCGCGGACACCGGGGAGCTGTTTTTT. It codes for CASSSRGADTGELFF. The full variable domain, rest sourced from reference TRBV7-3 and TRBJ2-2, is GAGVSQTPSNKVTEKGKYVELRCDPISGHTALYWYRQSLGQGPEFLIYFQGTGAADDSGLPNDRFFAVRPEGSVSTLKIQRTERGDSAVYLCASSSRGADTGELFFGEGSRLTVL.